This T cell receptor beta chain was recorded in a study of early stage breast cancer tumors. Germline V gene sequence: CDR1 SGHRS, CDR2 YFSETQ. The J segment lost 2 bases and the V segment lost 7 bases, leaving 6 bases of the junction unmatched. The CDR3 spans 16 residues. Study observations and caveats: Enriched TCRB sequences shared across patients were mostly commonly generated sequences. Tumors had 2 to 3-fold higher T cell density and higher clonality than adjacent normal breast tissue.

Tumor samples used roughly 17-55 mg of diced tissue. Generated by immunoSEQ multiplex PCR, the TCRdb table keeps only in-frame clones and is missing some. The sample comprises some 24,000 clones, approximately 67% of which are singletons, and about 10% rests with the top ten. Remarks on this clone: Antigen specificity is unknown.

The sample comprised breast tumor tissue. The TCR was taken from a person between 55 and 69 years old with breast cancer. The chain employs TRBV5-1 and TRBJ2-2, with 12 bases fitting TRBD2. The CDR3: CASEPGLAGNTGELFF. The CDR3 DNA is TGCGCCAGCGAGCCGGGACTAGCGGGCAACACCGGGGAGCTGTTTTTT.